This T cell receptor beta chain is drawn from a study of OX40 agonist ivuxolimab in advanced cancers. At the level of the study: Intravenous ivuxolimab at 0.01 to 10 mg/kg was given to patients every 2 weeks.

Study results and caveats: CD4+ and CD8+ T cells in blood underwent clonal expansion by week 6 at 0.1 to 3.0 mg/kg. Also present in some nonresponders was a low level of normalized T-cell clonal expansion. Expanded clones were, on average, more numerous among CD8+ T cells than CD4+.

The assay was immunoSEQ multiplex PCR, and TCRdb's table has in-frame clones only and misses some. This table holds about 72,000 clones, roughly 87% found once. This clone occurred a few times. Its antigen is still unknown. The CDR3 runs to 15 residues. Germline lookup yields CDR1 SGHRS and CDR2 YFSETQ. Trimming pared 0 bases from V and 2 bases from J, leaving 8 bases between. The clonotype comes from an adult with an advanced solid tumor such as melanoma, head and neck, liver or kidney cancer. This chain uses TRBV5-1 with TRBJ2-2; D gene ambiguous. The sequencing used CD4+ or CD8+ T cells sorted from blood, collected in a trial of the OX40 agonist ivuxolimab. DNA of the CDR3: TGCGCCAGCAGCTTGGGAACGTTCAACACCGGGGAGCTGTTTTTT. This translates into CASSLGTFNTGELFF. The full variable domain, its missing parts supplied by reference TRBV5-1 and TRBJ2-2, is KAGVTQTPRYLIKTRGQQVTLSCSPISGHRSVSWYQQTPGQGLQFLFEYFSETQRNKGNFPGRFSGRQFSNSRSEMNVSTLELGDSALYLCASSLGTFNTGELFFGEGSRLTVL.